Listed below are T cell receptor beta chains from one sample, sequenced in a study of molecular identifiers for immune sequencing clone quantification. Each CDR3 protein is one row after TCRdb ran MiXCR on the PCR reads. The sample includes around 460,000 distinct CDR3 sequences, 20% to 25% of them seen just once. The sample consisted of naive CD8+ T cells from blood, with Jurkat cell RNA spiked in. These receptors came from a human donor in good health. Some libraries in this study had Jurkat cell RNA spiked in. The CDR3 runs from the conserved cysteine through the conserved F or W. The order of the fields is V gene, D gene, clone size, J gene, CDR3 protein, CDR3 DNA. D genes are given only for firm matches. Not every row has a clone size; where given, it reads once, few, many or a size class.

V: TRBV7-9; D: -; size: -; J: TRBJ1-4; CDR3: CASSLTLSSGEKLFF; DNA: TGTGCCAGCAGCTTAACCTTAAGCAGTGGTGAAAAACTGTTTTTT
V: TRBV30; D: TRBD1; size: many; J: TRBJ1-2; CDR3: CAWLGPGQEFYGYTF; DNA: TGTGCCTGGTTGGGCCCGGGACAGGAGTTCTATGGCTACACCTTC
V: TRBV20-1; D: -; size: many; J: TRBJ1-2; CDR3: CSTRAIDGYTF; DNA: TGCAGCACACGCGCCATAGATGGCTACACCTTC
V: TRBV4-3; D: TRBD2; size: many; J: TRBJ2-3; CDR3: CASSQDIAGLTDTQYF; DNA: TGCGCCAGCAGCCAAGATATAGCGGGGTTGACAGATACGCAGTATTTT
V: TRBV5-6; D: -; size: -; J: TRBJ1-1; CDR3: CASSPNGGETEASF; DNA: TGTGCCAGCAGCCCAAACGGTGGGGAGACTGAAGCTTCCTTT
V: TRBV5-6; D: -; size: many; J: TRBJ2-3; CDR3: CASSLGTGGYGPDTQYF; DNA: TGTGCCAGCAGCTTGGGTACTGGGGGTTATGGGCCAGATACGCAGTATTTT
V: TRBV2; D: -; size: many; J: TRBJ1-2; CDR3: CASSRFRYGYTF; DNA: TGTGCCAGCAGCAGGTTTCGCTATGGCTACACCTTC
V: TRBV5-4; D: TRBD1; size: few; J: TRBJ1-1; CDR3: CASSPRDRVTEAFF; DNA: TGTGCCAGCAGCCCGAGGGACAGAGTCACTGAAGCTTTCTTT
V: TRBV7-9; D: -; size: many; J: TRBJ2-7; CDR3: CASSLGDIFYEQYF; DNA: TGTGCCAGCAGCTTAGGGGACATCTTCTACGAGCAGTACTTC
V: TRBV12-3/TRBV12-4; D: -; size: -; J: TRBJ2-7; CDR3: CASSPSEGLEQYF; DNA: TGTGCCAGCAGCCCCAGCGAAGGGTTGGAGCAGTACTTC
V: TRBV7-3; D: -; size: -; J: TRBJ2-1; CDR3: CASSSKGDNEQFF; DNA: TGTGCCAGCAGCTCTAAAGGGGACAATGAGCAGTTCTTC
V: TRBV13; D: -; size: -; J: TRBJ2-2; CDR3: CASSLVSPEIANTGELFF; DNA: TGTGCCAGCAGCTTAGTATCACCAGAGATCGCGAACACCGGGGAGCTGTTTTTT
V: TRBV6-5; D: -; size: -; J: TRBJ2-5; CDR3: CASREQVEETQYF; DNA: TGTGCCAGCAGGGAACAGGTTGAAGAGACCCAGTACTTC
V: TRBV5-4; D: -; size: few; J: TRBJ1-2; CDR3: CASSLDTLEGYTF; DNA: TGTGCCAGCAGCTTGGACACTTTGGAGGGCTACACCTTC
V: TRBV15; D: -; size: many; J: TRBJ1-1; CDR3: CATSRGDLEAFF; DNA: TGTGCCACCAGCAGAGGGGACCTTGAAGCTTTCTTT
V: TRBV20-1; D: -; size: few; J: TRBJ1-4; CDR3: CSASSGRDGEKLFF; DNA: TGCAGTGCTAGTTCTGGCAGGGATGGTGAAAAACTGTTTTTT
V: TRBV6-2/TRBV6-3; D: TRBD1; size: -; J: TRBJ2-1; CDR3: CASIHTGTEPVNEQFF; DNA: TGTGCCAGCATTCACACCGGGACAGAGCCTGTCAATGAGCAGTTCTTC
V: TRBV4-1; D: TRBD2; size: -; J: TRBJ2-1; CDR3: CASSQEQGLAFSSYNEQFF; DNA: TGCGCCAGCAGCCAAGAACAGGGACTAGCGTTTAGCTCCTACAATGAGCAGTTCTTC
V: TRBV30; D: -; size: -; J: TRBJ2-3; CDR3: CAWSQDSSTDTQYF; DNA: TGTGCCTGGAGTCAGGACTCAAGCACAGATACGCAGTATTTT
V: TRBV28; D: TRBD1; size: -; J: TRBJ1-5; CDR3: CASRTRTGGLNQPQHF; DNA: TGTGCCAGCAGAACCCGGACAGGGGGCCTCAATCAGCCCCAGCATTTT
V: TRBV27; D: TRBD1; size: many; J: TRBJ1-1; CDR3: CASSNLSPTGLNTEAFF; DNA: TGTGCCAGCAGTAACCTATCCCCGACAGGGCTGAACACTGAAGCTTTCTTT
V: TRBV7-9; D: -; size: many; J: TRBJ1-1; CDR3: CASSAGTGGPLAFF; DNA: TGTGCCAGCAGCGCGGGGACTGGGGGACCTCTAGCTTTCTTT
V: TRBV23-1; D: -; size: -; J: TRBJ1-1; CDR3: CASTPGERTEAFF; DNA: TGCGCCAGCACCCCGGGGGAGAGGACTGAAGCTTTCTTT